A selection of T cell receptor beta chains follows, all from one sample in a study of blood T cell repertoires in COVID-19. Libraries were prepared by immunoSEQ multiplex PCR; TCRdb keeps only in-frame clonotypes and omits some of them. The sample comprises some 210,000 clones, about 84% of which are singletons, and 4.3% rests with the top ten. Specimen: PBMCs or T cells enriched from blood (not recorded which). The receptors shown here come from a young man with acute COVID-19. The CDR3 runs from the conserved cysteine through the conserved F or W. Fields, in order: V gene, CDR3 protein.

>TRBV4-1
CASSHGTVSNEQFF
>TRBV10-3
CAISGTGAAGGYTF
>TRBV21-1
CASQRVPGANVLTF
>TRBV5-4
CASSLSGGYGYTF
>TRBV27
CASSLGPYFYGYTF
>TRBV4-1
CASSQPTRGNTEAFF
>TRBV10-3
CAISGMPGQGMEAFF
>TRBV19
CASSTLAGGAGNEQFF
>TRBV5-1
CASSPERQDRLRGYTF
>TRBV19
CASQPDSSYEQYF
>TRBV7-9
CASRQQQGVTPGNEKLFF
>TRBV19
CASSGLRTSNTEAFF
>TRBV28
CASKQGTSGGPETQYF
>TRBV10-3
CAISDPGLRDYEQYF
>TRBV27
CASTYRQGDSNQPQHF
>TRBV7-3
CASSPSGGVSEQFF
>TRBV5-1
CASSRGRENTEAFF
>TRBV27
CASSLEPKYF
>TRBV12-2
CASRLLAGVNYEQYF
>TRBV5-4
CASSLPDRSYGYTF
>TRBV5-5
CASSLEWDRGWEKLFF
>TRBV3-1/TRBV3-2
CASSQDEVGLAGGTRFF
>TRBV19
CASSLGTGMNNYGYTF
>TRBV9
CASSVSGDYNEQFF
>TRBV6-6
CASSLQGAPHEQYF
>TRBV19
CASSIGQFTYEQYF
>TRBV6-1
CASSEARAGNTIYF
>TRBV2
CASSDLTSGARGDTQYF
>TRBV3-1/TRBV3-2
CASSHSSGANVLTF
>TRBV5-5
CASSSTGLNQPQHF
>TRBV9
CASSVEGVGNEKLFF
>TRBV29-1
CSVERGGTGTQYF
>TRBV19
CASSIVRTISGNTIYF
>TRBV28
CASSGTYTNTGELFF
>TRBV19
CASSIAGTGNTIYF
>TRBV2
CASSEGLSGNTIYF
>TRBV19
CASSDRWGVNSPLHF
>TRBV6-5
CASSLRAGNTEAFF
>TRBV11-2
CASSLAAAGELFF
>TRBV28
CASSPGGVSNYGYTF
>TRBV3-1/TRBV3-2
CASSWATTNEKLFF
>TRBV11-2
CASRFLDSSYEQYF
>TRBV5-1
CASSLTGQSGELFF
>TRBV2
CASREIGQIGNTIYF
>TRBV6-5
CASSYLAGVSSPLHF
>TRBV5-5
CASSLGAGGLSSSYNEQFF
>TRBV11-3
CASSLKDRGEVGYF
>TRBV29-1
CSVEVGGNIQYF
>TRBV5-5
CASSLGTALGYTF